These 20 T cell receptor beta chains originate from one sample sequenced in a study of shared clonotypes between healthy human individuals. Generated by immunoSEQ multiplex PCR, the TCRdb table keeps only in-frame clones and is missing some. The table includes around 500,000 clones, around three quarters detected once. Source material: PBMCs. Receptors originate from a woman aged 40 to 50 in good health. Some clones in this sample may be carry-over from other donors' samples.

The rearrangement joins TRBV28 to TRBJ1-2; 7 positions match TRBD1. The CDR3 length is 16 residues. Trimming took 5 bases from V and 3 from J; bases not matched to a gene: 12. Germline assignment: CDR1 MDHEN and CDR2 SYDVKM. The CDR3 loop is CASSGVGQQTYYGYTF. The CDR3 nucleotides are TGTGCCAGCAGTGGAGTGGGACAGCAAACCTACTATGGCTACACCTTC.

This clone was counted only a few times. This sequence joins TRBV19 and TRBJ2-2; 9 bases are shared with TRBD1. Losses at the gene ends were 3 bases for V and 2 bases for J; bases not matched to a gene: 4. The CDR3 has 16 amino acids. Per germline, CDR1 LNHDA and CDR2 SQIVND (reference sequence). The CDR3 protein is CASSMWGQGNTGELFF. The DNA of the CDR3 is TGTGCCAGTAGTATGTGGGGACAGGGCAACACCGGGGAGCTGTTTTTT.

The J gene is TRBJ2-3, the V gene TRBV28, with TRBD1 matching over 8 bases. CDR1 is MDHEN, CDR2 SYDVKM, per germline. V gave up 8 bases and J gave up 2 bases; unmatched junction bases: 6. The CDR3 sequence is 14 residues long. The CDR3: CASRRGLDTDTQYF. The DNA for the CDR3 is TGTGCCAGCCGCAGGGGGCTGGACACAGATACGCAGTATTTT. Full variable domain (rest looked up from reference TRBV28 and TRBJ2-3): DVKVTQSSRYLVKRTGEKVFLECVQDMDHENMFWYRQDPGLGLRLIYFSYDVKMKEKGDIPEGYSVSREKKERFSLILESASTNQTSMYLCASRRGLDTDTQYFGPGTRLTVL.

This clone was seen once. The chain combines TRBV5-8 with TRBJ2-7; D is uncertain. CDR3 length equals 14 residues. Germline CDR1 and CDR2: SGHTS and YDEGEE. V lost 0 bases and J lost 0, with 7 bases in between. CDR3 sequence reads: CASSLVRRSYEQYF. The CDR3, as DNA: TGTGCCAGCAGCTTGGTCAGGCGCTCCTACGAGCAGTACTTC. The complete variable domain, with remaining parts taken from reference TRBV5-8 and TRBJ2-7, reads EAGVTQSPTHLIKTRGQQATLRCSPISGHTSVYWYQQALGLGLQFLLWYDEGEERNRGNFPPRFSGRQFPNYSSELNVNALELEDSALYLCASSLVRRSYEQYFGPGTRLTVT.

The chain has TRBV5-1 and TRBJ1-1; the match to TRBD1 covers 9 bases. The CDR3 loop spans 14 amino acids. The germline V gene encodes CDR1 SGHRS and CDR2 YFSETQ. V was pared by 1 base and J by 3 bases, with 1 base of the junction left unmatched. The CDR3 region has the DNA TGCGCCAGCAGCTTGACAGGGGGCGACACTGAAGCTTTCTTT. It translates to CASSLTGGDTEAFF.

The chain recombines TRBV5-1 with TRBJ2-2, with 10 bases fitting TRBD2. The germline CDR1 and CDR2 sequences are SGHRS and YFSETQ. V lost 5 bases, J lost 2 bases, and 6 bases stayed unmatched. This CDR3 region has 16 residues. The CDR3 DNA reads TGCGCCAGCAGTGTACTAGCGGGAATTAACACCGGGGAGCTGTTTTTT. It encodes CASSVLAGINTGELFF. The entire variable domain, with the rest obtained from reference TRBV5-1 and TRBJ2-2, is as follows: KAGVTQTPRYLIKTRGQQVTLSCSPISGHRSVSWYQQTPGQGLQFLFEYFSETQRNKGNFPGRFSGRQFSNSRSEMNVSTLELGDSALYLCASSVLAGINTGELFFGEGSRLTVL.

The CDR3 nucleotides read TGTGCCATCGGGAGCGGGACTAGCACAGATACGCAGTATTTT. This sequence encodes CAIGSGTSTDTQYF. This rearrangement joins TRBV10-3 to TRBJ2-3; 7 nucleotides agree with TRBD2. V dropped 8 bases and J dropped 0; count of bases not matched to a gene: 5. The germline CDR1 and CDR2 sequences are ENHRY and SYGVKD. The CDR3 extends over 14 amino acids.

The chain recombines TRBV15 with TRBJ2-7, with D uncertain. V was shortened by 3 bases and J by 2 bases, with 14 bases between the two germline ends. The CDR3 covers 15 residues. Looked up from germline, CDR1 is LNHNV and CDR2 is YYDKDF (reference sequence). This chain's CDR3 is CATSRGKGITYEQYF. The CDR3, as DNA: TGTGCCACCAGCAGGGGAAAGGGAATCACCTACGAGCAGTACTTC.

This clone was observed a single time. The chain employs TRBV4-2 and TRBJ2-2; D not resolved. Germline-derived CDR1 and CDR2 are LGHNA and YNFKEQ. V was shortened by 0 bases and J by 6 bases, with 14 bases between the two germline ends. The CDR3 length is 16 residues. In DNA, the CDR3 is TGTGCCAGCAGCCAAGAGGGCAGGACCCTCGCCGGGGAGCTGTTTTTT. This codes for CASSQEGRTLAGELFF.

This clone was detected a few times. The chain carries TRBV18 and TRBJ1-3; D is undetermined. V dropped 0 bases and J dropped 1 base, with 16 bases sitting between them. This CDR3 has 18 residues. CDR1 is KGHSH and CDR2 is LQKENI in the germline V gene. The CDR3 spells CASSPPGSARQSGNTIYF. The CDR3 bases are TGTGCCAGCTCACCACCAGGAAGCGCCAGGCAATCTGGAAACACCATATATTTT.

CDR3: CASSQESLAGINNEQFF. CDR3 in DNA: TGCGCCAGCAGCCAAGAATCTCTAGCGGGGATCAACAATGAGCAGTTCTTC. The V and J genes are TRBV4-3 and TRBJ2-1, with 9 bases aligning to TRBD2. Losses at the gene ends were 0 bases for V and 5 bases for J; bases not matched to a gene: 8. Germline lookup yields CDR1 LGHNA and CDR2 YSLEER. The CDR3 is 17 residues long.

This clone was seen a few times. The chain combines TRBV28 with TRBJ1-5; the D is unclear. The V and J ends lost 6 bases and 8 bases respectively, with 14 bases between them. The CDR3 contains 13 residues. Germline-derived CDR1 and CDR2 are MDHEN and SYDVKM. For the CDR3, the DNA is TGTGCCAGCAGAAGGACGGGCGGTGAGCCCCAGCATTTT. As protein: CASRRTGGEPQHF.

The chain is built from TRBV28 and TRBJ2-7; the D is unclear. The CDR3 consists of 13 residues. Germline V gene data show CDR1 as MDHEN and CDR2 as SYDVKM. Trimming stripped 3 bases from V and 3 bases from J, with 9 bases between. The DNA for the CDR3 is TGTGCCAGCAGTTTGCCTTACCTCTACGAGCAGTACTTC. It yields the protein CASSLPYLYEQYF.

To note about this clone: The sample holds other DNA sequences that translate to the same CDR3. The V call is TRBV7-6, the J call TRBJ2-3; D might be TRBD1 (6 bases). This CDR3 contains 14 residues. Trimming pared 5 bases from V and 2 bases from J, leaving 11 bases between. Germline values: CDR1 SGHVS, CDR2 FNYEAQ. CDR3 in amino acids: CASSPGTSTDTQYF. The CDR3 DNA sequence: TGTGCCAGCAGCCCGGGGACATCCACAGATACGCAGTATTTT.

The gene calls are TRBV10-1 and TRBJ2-3, with 8 bases fitting TRBD2. The V and J ends lost 6 bases and 3 bases, in that order; junction bases with no gene match: 5. The CDR3 is 14 amino acids. CDR1 and CDR2 from the germline V gene are WNHNN and SYGVQD (reference sequence). The CDR3 here is CASRPSGGTDTQYF. CDR3 coding DNA: TGCGCCAGCAGGCCGAGCGGGGGAACAGATACGCAGTATTTT.

The rearrangement joins TRBV28 to TRBJ1-5; 9 nucleotides match TRBD1. The CDR3 loop spans 15 amino acids. Trimming removed 5 bases from V and 6 bases from J; junction bases left unmatched: 8. The germline CDR1 and CDR2 sequences are MDHEN and SYDVKM. Written as DNA, the CDR3 is TGTGCCAGCAGTCCCAGTGGACAGGGGCGTCAGCCCCAGCATTTT. This encodes CASSPSGQGRQPQHF.

The chain recombines TRBV28 with TRBJ1-2; 9 nucleotides align to TRBD1. V dropped 8 bases and J dropped 8; count of bases not matched to a gene: 12. CDR1 and CDR2 (germline): MDHEN, SYDVKM. This CDR3 is built from 14 residues. CDR3 sequence reads: CASAGQGPLKGYTF. The CDR3 DNA sequence: TGTGCCAGCGCTGGACAGGGGCCCCTTAAAGGCTACACCTTC.

This clone was recorded once. The chain carries TRBV10-1 and TRBJ2-4, with 10 nucleotides matching TRBD2. Per the germline V gene, CDR1 is WNHNN and CDR2 is SYGVQD (reference sequence). V shed 5 bases and J 5 bases; nucleotides not matched to a gene: 12. This CDR3 has 17 amino acids. The CDR3 loop is CASSTSGKKPFQNIQYF. The CDR3 DNA is TGCGCCAGCAGTACTAGCGGGAAAAAACCATTCCAAAACATTCAGTACTTC.

This clone was counted only a few times. This chain joins TRBV4-3 and TRBJ2-4, with 8 bases identical to TRBD1. The CDR3 is 17 residues long. V shed 0 bases and J 6 bases; nucleotides not matched to a gene: 10. CDR1 and CDR2 from the germline V gene are LGHNA and YSLEER. This CDR3 reads CASSQDPVGTGGNIQYF. Here the CDR3 DNA reads TGCGCCAGCAGCCAAGATCCGGTAGGGACAGGAGGAAACATTCAGTACTTC.

The rearrangement uses TRBV6-5 and TRBJ1-2; 7 bases fit TRBD1. This CDR3 contains 13 residues. V lost 4 bases, J lost 6 bases, and 5 bases stayed unmatched. Germline V lookup: CDR1 MNHEY, CDR2 SVGAGI. CDR3 bases: TGTGCCAGCAGTTGGGACAGCTTAGATGGCTACACCTTC. Translating it yields CASSWDSLDGYTF.